Listed here is a single TCR beta chain. The data were taken from a study of blood T cell repertoires in COVID-19. Study as a whole: Some COVID-19 samples were acute and others convalescent; all came from the United States, Italy and Spain. Sample material is recorded as cDNA or gDNA derived from T cells, B-cell-depleted T cells, or PBMCs.

Original processing methods: Estimates of nucleated cell counts were drawn from the amplification of reference gene primers. Sequenced by immunoSEQ multiplex PCR; TCRdb stores in-frame clones only, minus some. Clonal size and the V and J genes are those of that table, whereas D and trimming came from the DNA. The top ten clones hold around 0.58% of a sample with approximately 79,000 clones, 85% to 90% of them seen once. This CDR3 is 16 amino acids long. Germline V gene lookup returns CDR1 MNHNS and CDR2 SASEGT. The V and J ends lost 0 bases and 11 bases respectively, with 22 bases between them. The source material was peripheral blood. The chain couples TRBV6-1 to TRBJ1-1; D might be TRBD1 (5 bases). This TCR was recovered from a man aged 60 to 69 with acute or convalescent COVID-19. Written as DNA, the CDR3 is TGTGCCAGCAGTGAAGCGCTTCAGGGAGGGGTATTTGGGGCTTTCTTT. Residues: CASSEALQGGVFGAFF.